A selection of T cell receptor beta chains follows, all from one sample in a study of blood T cell repertoires in COVID-19. Repertoires were generated with immunoSEQ multiplex PCR, while TCRdb's copy carries only in-frame clones and drops some. This table holds 200,000 to 250,000 clones, roughly 79% found once. Sequencing was carried out using peripheral blood. These receptors were collected from a woman aged 80 or older with acute or convalescent COVID-19. CDR3s include the opening cysteine and the closing phenylalanine or tryptophan. D genes are given only for firm matches. Clone size is shown for a subset of rows, as once, few, many or a class of expanded clone.

d_gene | j_gene | abundance | v_gene | CDR3aa | CDR3nt
TRBD2 | TRBJ2-5 | . | TRBV19 | CASKRAGGQETQYF | TGTGCCAGTAAGAGGGCGGGGGGCCAAGAGACCCAGTACTTC
TRBD2 | TRBJ2-1 | few | TRBV9 | CASSADRSLAGGIYEQFF | TGTGCCAGCAGCGCCGACCGGTCACTAGCGGGGGGGATCTATGAGCAGTTCTTC
TRBD1 | TRBJ1-1 | . | TRBV6-5 | CASSYAPTGANTEAFF | TGTGCCAGCAGTTACGCCCCGACAGGGGCTAACACTGAAGCTTTCTTT
. | TRBJ1-3 | . | TRBV4-3 | CASSQGAQGLSSGNTIYF | TGCGCCAGCAGCCAAGGGGCGCAGGGGCTAAGCTCTGGAAACACCATATATTTT
. | TRBJ2-2 | . | TRBV21-1 | CASSKGGGNDGELFF | TGTGCCAGCAGCAAGGGGGGGGGCAACGACGGGGAGCTGTTTTTT
. | TRBJ2-1 | once | TRBV24-1 | CATSDAVGDFYNEQFF | TGTGCCACCAGTGACGCGGTGGGGGACTTCTACAATGAGCAGTTCTTC
TRBD2 | TRBJ2-3 | . | TRBV5-6 | CASRSTSGGRYTDTQYF | TGTGCCAGCAGAAGCACTAGCGGGGGCCGGTACACAGATACGCAGTATTTT
. | TRBJ1-1 | . | TRBV28 | CASSLRNGGAFF | TGTGCCAGCAGTTTGAGAAACGGGGGAGCTTTCTTT
TRBD2 | TRBJ2-1 | . | TRBV2 | CASSSVLAGVNEQFF | TGTGCCAGCAGTTCGGTCCTAGCGGGGGTAAATGAGCAGTTCTTC
TRBD1 | TRBJ1-2 | . | TRBV28 | CASSLGTGKYGYTF | TGTGCCAGCAGTTTGGGGACAGGGAAATATGGCTACACCTTC
. | TRBJ2-2 | . | TRBV7-8 | CASSPAGRLNTGELFF | TGTGCCAGCAGCCCGGCCGGCAGGTTAAACACCGGGGAGCTGTTTTTT
. | TRBJ2-3 | . | TRBV7-6 | CASSLRRIDGTDTQYF | TGTGCCAGCAGCTTGCGCCGAATCGATGGTACAGATACGCAGTATTTT
TRBD1 | TRBJ1-3 | . | TRBV9 | CASSVWTGSGNTIYF | TGTGCCAGCAGCGTATGGACAGGGTCTGGAAACACCATATATTTT
TRBD2 | TRBJ2-3 | . | TRBV28 | CASSFGGAPPSTDTQYF | TGTGCCAGCAGTTTCGGGGGGGCACCCCCTAGCACAGATACGCAGTATTTT
TRBD1 | TRBJ1-4 | . | TRBV28 | CASSFTGTATNEKLFF | TGTGCCAGCAGTTTCACCGGGACAGCAACTAATGAAAAACTGTTTTTT
TRBD1 | TRBJ1-1 | . | TRBV19 | CASSIDRGGGTEAFF | TGTGCCAGTAGTATCGACAGGGGTGGTGGCACTGAAGCTTTCTTT